Sequencing of this T cell receptor (beta chain) was carried out in a study of blood T cell repertoires in COVID-19 (dated by TCRdb to about 2020). Regarding the study in general: Samples from collaborators originated in the United States, Italy and Spain and spanned both the acute and convalescent phases of COVID-19. The sample metadata nearly always contained a de-identified subject ID, COVID-19 status, age in years and sex. The material from the prospective study consisted of cDNA or gDNA derived from T cells, B-cell-depleted T cells, or PBMCs. The samples were drawn from two sources: the first 160 participants of the ongoing ImmuneRACE study, and 950 to 1,500 subjects contributed by 6 global collaborators. Subjects who had been exposed to COVID-19, were actively infected with it, or had recovered from it provided the deeply sampled blood TCRbeta repertoires that made up the dataset. The repertoires were released in a freely available public database intended as a resource for research on the immune response to SARS-CoV-2. Where HLA class I and class II types were available, the types were taken from metadata supplied by the sample provider, not from assay-based typing. General findings and caveats noted by the study authors: The quantity of clinical and demographic metadata differed by source and by participant and was supplied without curation.

Reading the germline V gene gives CDR1 SGHRS and CDR2 YFSETQ. V is cut by 0 bases and J by 0 bases, and the space between the germline ends is 10 bases. The CDR3 runs 16 amino acids, cysteine and phenylalanine included. Only the CDR3 region is kept as DNA, spanning 48 bases read in frame from base 1. Each collaborating institution followed its own protocols to collect whole blood in K2EDTA tubes. For TCRbeta analysis, collaborator samples were shipped as frozen whole blood, as isolated PBMCs, or as DNA extracted from either sample type. A remark on this clone: Its antigen remains undetermined. No clone much larger than this one lies a single base away; base qualities are absent.

TCRbeta CDR3 regions were amplified from genomic DNA by means of the immunoSEQ Assay, a bias-controlled multiplex PCR. The authors processed their data as follows. Nucleated cell counts per sample were estimated from amplification of reference gene primers within the assay. To quantify the absolute abundance of each unique TCRbeta CDR3 rearrangement, sequence reads were collapsed and filtered. For each sample, productive Simpson clonality was calculated by taking the square root of Simpson's diversity index across productive rearrangements. This immuneACCESS table, as held by TCRdb, lists in-frame sequences with V and J called but not all clones. Of the missing ones, under half trace to an unresolved V gene in checked studies; the others have no known cause. Clonal size and the V and J genes are those of that table, whereas D and trimming came from the DNA. The sample yields about 120,000 clones; 60% to 85% were counted once. The ten largest clones capture approximately 2.5% of the sample.

The origin of this receptor is a man between 65 and 80 years old with acute or convalescent COVID-19. Material: peripheral blood. The chain joins TRBV5-1 to TRBJ1-3; no confident D gene assignment can be made. The DNA sequence is given as TGCGCCAGCAGCTTGGCCCTACGGAGCTCTGGAAACACCATATATTTT. It specifies CASSLALRSSGNTIYF.